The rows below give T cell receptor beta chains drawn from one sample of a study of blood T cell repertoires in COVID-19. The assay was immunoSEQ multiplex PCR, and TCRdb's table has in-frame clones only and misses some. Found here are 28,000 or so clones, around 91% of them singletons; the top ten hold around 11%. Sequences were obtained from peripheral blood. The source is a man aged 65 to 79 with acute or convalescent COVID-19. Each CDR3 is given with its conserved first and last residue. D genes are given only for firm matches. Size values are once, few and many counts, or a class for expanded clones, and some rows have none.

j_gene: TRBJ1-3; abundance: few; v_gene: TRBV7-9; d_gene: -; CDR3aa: CASSWTVAGNTIYF; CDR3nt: TGTGCCAGCAGCTGGACAGTAGCTGGAAACACCATATATTTT
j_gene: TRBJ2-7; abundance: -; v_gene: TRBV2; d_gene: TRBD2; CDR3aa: CASKGEGSSYEQYF; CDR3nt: TGTGCCAGCAAAGGGGAGGGTAGCTCCTACGAGCAGTACTTC
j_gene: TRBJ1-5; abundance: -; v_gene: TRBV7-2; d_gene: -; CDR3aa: CASSLDWGLSNQPQHF; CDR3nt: TGTGCCAGCAGCTTAGACTGGGGCTTAAGCAATCAGCCCCAGCATTTT
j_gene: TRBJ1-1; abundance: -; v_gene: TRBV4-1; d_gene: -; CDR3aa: CASSQEVGESTEAFF; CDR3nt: TGCGCCAGCAGCCAAGAAGTAGGAGAGAGCACTGAAGCTTTCTTT
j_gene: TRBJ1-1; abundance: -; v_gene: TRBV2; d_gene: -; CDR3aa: CASTSNTEAFF; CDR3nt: TGTGCCAGCACCTCGAACACTGAAGCTTTCTTT
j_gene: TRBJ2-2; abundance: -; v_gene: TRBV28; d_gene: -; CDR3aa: CASSLFQGSGELFF; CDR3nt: TGTGCCAGCAGTTTATTCCAGGGGAGTGGGGAGCTGTTTTTT
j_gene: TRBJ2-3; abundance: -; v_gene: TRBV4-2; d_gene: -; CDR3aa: CASSPLLSGTQYF; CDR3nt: TGTGCCAGCAGCCCTCTCCTTTCAGGTACGCAGTATTTT
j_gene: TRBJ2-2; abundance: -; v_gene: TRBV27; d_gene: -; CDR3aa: CASSQDSGDTGELFF; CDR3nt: TGTGCCAGCAGCCAGGACAGTGGGGACACCGGGGAGCTGTTTTTT
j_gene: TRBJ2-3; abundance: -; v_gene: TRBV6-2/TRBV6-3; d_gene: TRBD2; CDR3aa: CASSYGRLAASTDTQYF; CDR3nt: TGTGCCAGCAGTTACGGCCGGCTAGCGGCTAGCACAGATACGCAGTATTTT
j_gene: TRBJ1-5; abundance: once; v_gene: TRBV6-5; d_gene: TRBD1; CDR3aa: CASSRTGNQPQHF; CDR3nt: TGTGCCAGCAGCCGGACAGGTAATCAGCCCCAGCATTTT
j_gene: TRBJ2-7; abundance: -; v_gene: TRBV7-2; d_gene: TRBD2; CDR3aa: CASSRSGTPYEQYF; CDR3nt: TGTGCCAGCAGCCGTAGCGGGACCCCCTACGAGCAGTACTTC
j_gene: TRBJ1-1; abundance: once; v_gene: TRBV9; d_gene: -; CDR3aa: CASSVVMGGTEAFF; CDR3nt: TGTGCCAGCAGCGTAGTAATGGGGGGCACTGAAGCTTTCTTT
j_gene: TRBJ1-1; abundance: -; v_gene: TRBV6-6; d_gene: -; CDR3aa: CASRVSQGSNTEAFF; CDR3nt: TGTGCCAGCAGGGTATCTCAGGGTTCGAACACTGAAGCTTTCTTT
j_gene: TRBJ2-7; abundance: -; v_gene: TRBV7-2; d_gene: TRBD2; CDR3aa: CASSLRGGSGSYEQYF; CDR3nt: TGTGCCAGCAGCCTAAGGGGCGGGAGCGGCTCCTACGAGCAGTACTTC
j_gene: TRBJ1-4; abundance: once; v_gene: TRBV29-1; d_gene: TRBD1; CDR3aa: CSVTNIQGTPTNEKLFF; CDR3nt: TGCAGCGTAACCAACATACAGGGGACCCCAACTAATGAAAAACTGTTTTTT
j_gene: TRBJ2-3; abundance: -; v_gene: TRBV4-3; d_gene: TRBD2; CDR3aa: CASSQDLTSGSYTQYF; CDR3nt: TGCGCCAGCAGCCAAGATCTGACTAGCGGGAGTTATACGCAGTATTTT
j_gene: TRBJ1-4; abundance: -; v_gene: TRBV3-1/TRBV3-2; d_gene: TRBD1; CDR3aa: CASSQAGTGPNEKLFF; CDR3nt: TGTGCCAGCAGCCAAGCCGGGACAGGGCCTAATGAAAAACTGTTTTTT
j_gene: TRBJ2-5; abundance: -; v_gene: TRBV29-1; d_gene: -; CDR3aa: CSVETNRKGETQYF; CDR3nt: TGCAGCGTTGAAACTAATCGCAAAGGAGAGACCCAGTACTTC
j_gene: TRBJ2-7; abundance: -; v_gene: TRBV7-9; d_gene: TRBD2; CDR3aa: CASSLDLLAGEPYEQYF; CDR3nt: TGTGCCAGCAGCTTAGATCTCCTAGCGGGAGAACCCTACGAGCAGTACTTC
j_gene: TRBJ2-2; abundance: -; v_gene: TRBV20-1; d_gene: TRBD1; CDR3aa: CSASPGQGAVTGELFF; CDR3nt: TGCAGTGCTAGTCCAGGACAGGGGGCTGTCACCGGGGAGCTGTTTTTT
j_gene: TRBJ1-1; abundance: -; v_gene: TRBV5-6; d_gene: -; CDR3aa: CASSLRGTEAFF; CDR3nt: TGTGCCAGCAGCTTGAGAGGGACTGAAGCTTTCTTT
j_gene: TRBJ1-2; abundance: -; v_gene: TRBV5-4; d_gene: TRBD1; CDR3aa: CASGTEYGYTF; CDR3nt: TGTGCCAGCGGGACAGAGTATGGCTACACCTTC
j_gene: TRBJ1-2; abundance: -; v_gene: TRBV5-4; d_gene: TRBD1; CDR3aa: CASSFGQATYGYTF; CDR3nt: TGTGCCAGCAGCTTTGGACAGGCAACCTATGGCTACACCTTC
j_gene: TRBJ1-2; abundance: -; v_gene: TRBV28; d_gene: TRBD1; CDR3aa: CASSLLLGGEDGYTF; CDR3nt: TGTGCCAGCAGTTTATTGTTAGGGGGCGAAGATGGCTACACCTTC
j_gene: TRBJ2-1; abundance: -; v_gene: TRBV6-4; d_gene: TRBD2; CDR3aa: CASSQTWTSGSHNEQFF; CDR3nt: TGTGCCAGCAGTCAGACGTGGACTAGCGGGAGCCACAATGAGCAGTTCTTC